The 32 T cell receptor beta chains in this list originate from one sample, sequenced in a study of blood T cell repertoires in COVID-19. Assay used: immunoSEQ multiplex PCR; TCRdb lists only in-frame clones, some missing. The sample records about 73,000 clones, approximately 83% being singletons. The sample was peripheral blood. Source of these receptors: a man older than 75 with active or convalescent COVID-19.

The rearrangement uses TRBV6-2 or TRBV6-3 and TRBJ2-2; 12 positions agree with TRBD1. V was pared by 2 bases and J by 5 bases, with 6 bases of the junction left unmatched. The CDR3 totals 17 residues. CDR1 and CDR2 (germline): MNHEY, SVGEGT. This CDR3 reads CASSYRGQGARTGELFF. The CDR3 nucleotides are TGTGCCAGCAGTTACAGGGGACAGGGGGCGCGAACCGGGGAGCTGTTTTTT.

The V gene is TRBV19, the J gene TRBJ2-2; D is undetermined. Trimming stripped 3 bases from V and 6 bases from J, with 5 bases between. Looked up from germline, CDR1 is LNHDA and CDR2 is SQIVND (reference sequence). CDR3 length: 12 residues. This chain's CDR3 is CASSISPGELFF. CDR3 nucleotides: TGTGCCAGTAGTATTAGCCCCGGGGAGCTGTTTTTT.

The chain links TRBV29-1 to TRBJ2-7, with D uncertain. This CDR3 region has 13 residues. CDR1 and CDR2 (germline): SQVTM, ANQGSEA. Trimming took off 5 bases at V and 0 bases at J, with 11 bases between the two ends. CDR3 loop: CSVSTAGSYEQYF. The CDR3 DNA is TGCAGCGTTTCTACAGCCGGCTCCTACGAGCAGTACTTC.

This sequence joins TRBV30 and TRBJ2-7; tentatively, D is TRBD1 (6 bases). Trimming left V 5 bases short and J 8 bases short, with 13 bases between. The CDR3 covers 11 residues. CDR1 is GTSNPN and CDR2 is SVGIG in the germline V gene (reference sequence). The CDR3 here is CAWEQGSKQYF. CDR3 sequence (DNA): TGTGCCTGGGAACAGGGTTCAAAGCAGTACTTC.

This clone appeared a few times. V usage is TRBV19 and J usage is TRBJ1-3; no definite D call. CDR1 and CDR2 from the germline V gene are LNHDA and SQIVND (reference sequence). V gave up 0 bases and J gave up 0 bases, with 6 bases separating them. The CDR3 is 15 residues long. For the CDR3, the DNA is TGTGCCAGTAGTATAGATCGGTACTCTGGAAACACCATATATTTT. Translation: CASSIDRYSGNTIYF.

The V and J genes are TRBV2 and TRBJ2-7, with TRBD2 as a possible D gene (6 bases). Germline V gene sequence: CDR1 SNHLY, CDR2 FYNNEI. Trimming removed 6 bases from V and 0 bases from J, with 9 bases in between. The CDR3 loop spans 13 amino acids. The CDR3 reads CASRVTSSYEQYF. CDR3 DNA sequence: TGTGCCAGCAGAGTGACTAGCTCCTACGAGCAGTACTTC.

The gene calls are TRBV2 and TRBJ2-1; D is ambiguous. The CDR3 is made up of 15 amino acids. V gave up 2 bases and J gave up 7 bases, with 15 bases separating them. CDR1 and CDR2 from the germline V gene are SNHLY and FYNNEI. As DNA, the CDR3 is TGTGCCAGCAGTGAATTCCACCGGAGTAATAATGAGCAGTTCTTC. It is translated as CASSEFHRSNNEQFF.

This chain joins TRBV11-3 and TRBJ1-2; no clear D. The CDR3 extends over 12 amino acids. Germline V lookup: CDR1 SGHNT, CDR2 YENEEA. Between the trimmed V and J ends, which lost 4 bases and 8 bases, there was a span of 11 bases. This CDR3 is CASSSAGLGYTF. In DNA form, the CDR3 reads TGTGCCAGCAGCTCGGCGGGCCTCGGCTACACCTTC. Drawing the rest from reference TRBV11-3 and TRBJ1-2, the complete variable domain is EAGVVQSPRYKIIEKKQPVAFWCNPISGHNTLYWYLQNLGQGPELLIRYENEEAVDDSQLPKDRFSAERLKGVDSTLKIQPAELGDSAVYLCASSSAGLGYTFGSGTRLTVV.

This clone was detected once. The rearrangement joins TRBV2 to TRBJ2-1; maybe TRBD2 (6 bases). The CDR3 contains 15 residues. Germline CDR1 is SNHLY and CDR2 is FYNNEI. Trimming stripped 2 bases from V and 0 bases from J, with 8 bases between. For the CDR3, the DNA is TGTGCCAGCAGTGAACTAGCGCGCTCCTACAATGAGCAGTTCTTC. This encodes CASSELARSYNEQFF.

This clone was found a few times. The chain joins TRBV28 to TRBJ2-1; 13 bases line up with TRBD2. This CDR3 is 15 amino acids long. Looked up from germline, CDR1 is MDHEN and CDR2 is SYDVKM. Trimming removed 4 bases from V and 9 bases from J; junction bases left unmatched: 6. CDR3 protein: CASSSQTSGRTEQFF. In nucleotides, the CDR3 is TGTGCCAGCAGTTCCCAGACTAGCGGGAGGACTGAGCAGTTCTTC.

As for this clone: The DNA is omitted, as the CDR3 cannot be located on it reliably, and the CDR3 follows TCRdb's listing. The V gene is TRBV12-2, the J gene TRBJ1-2. TRBV12-2 is a listed pseudogene. The CDR3 region is 15 residues in length, termini included. CDR3 sequence reads: CASRLVGRGIYGYTF.

V gene TRBV19 combines with J gene TRBJ2-2, with D unclear. Germline V gene lookup returns CDR1 LNHDA and CDR2 SQIVND (reference sequence). V was clipped by 7 bases and J by 0 bases, with 12 bases between them. This CDR3 is 15 amino acids long. DNA for the CDR3: TGTGCCAGTATCCGAGCCCACGCGAACACCGGGGAGCTGTTTTTT. Translation gives CASIRAHANTGELFF. Variable domain in full (rest from reference TRBV19 and TRBJ2-2): DGGITQSPKYLFRKEGQNVTLSCEQNLNHDAMYWYRQDPGQGLRLIYYSQIVNDFQKGDIAEGYSVSREKKESFPLTVTSAQKNPTAFYLCASIRAHANTGELFFGEGSRLTVL.

The chain combines TRBV30 with TRBJ1-6; tentative D call: TRBD1 (6 bases). The CDR3 has 13 residues. The germline V gene has CDR1 GTSNPN and CDR2 SVGIG (reference sequence). The V end lost 4 bases, the J end lost 7 bases, and 11 bases lay between the germline ends. The chain's CDR3 is CAWTQGPNSPLHF. As DNA, the CDR3 is TGTGCCTGGACTCAGGGGCCCAATTCACCCCTCCACTTT.

This rearrangement joins TRBV3-1 (or the pseudogene TRBV3-2) to TRBJ2-1; unclear D gene. V lost 2 bases and J lost 9, with 5 bases in between. This CDR3 region has 11 residues. Germline-derived CDR1 and CDR2 are LGHDT and YNNKEL (reference sequence). DNA for the CDR3: TGTGCCAGCAGCCAATACGGTGAGCAGTTCTTC. Its translation is CASSQYGEQFF.

The CDR3 sequence is CASSPRRAGGTEAFF. CDR3 nucleotide sequence: TGTGCCAGCAGCCCCCGCCGGGCAGGGGGCACTGAAGCTTTCTTT. The rearrangement uses TRBV5-4 and TRBJ1-1; 7 nucleotides agree with TRBD1. This CDR3 contains 15 residues. Germline V gene sequence: CDR1 SGHNT, CDR2 YYREEE (reference sequence). Trimming cost V 4 bases and J 4 bases; bases outside gene matches: 10.

V and J are TRBV30 and TRBJ1-1; 7 bases line up with TRBD1. The CDR3 loop spans 13 amino acids. Germline V gene lookup returns CDR1 GTSNPN and CDR2 SVGIG (reference sequence). The V segment lost 2 bases and the J segment 3 bases; nucleotides outside the gene matches: 3. The CDR3 here is CAWSPDRDTEAFF. The CDR3 DNA reads as TGTGCCTGGAGTCCAGACAGGGACACTGAAGCTTTCTTT. Full variable domain (remainder filled in from reference TRBV30 and TRBJ1-1): SQTIHQWPATLVQPVGSPLSLECTVEGTSNPNLYWYRQAAGRGLQLLFYSVGIGQISSEVPQNLSASRPQDRQFILSSKKLLLSDSGFYLCAWSPDRDTEAFFGQGTRLTVV.

The rearrangement uses TRBV11-2 and TRBJ1-6; a possible D gene is TRBD1 (5 bases). The V end lost 0 bases, the J end lost 10 bases, and 10 bases lay between the germline ends. Germline V CDR1 and CDR2: SGHAT, FQNNGV. The CDR3 length is 14 residues. This chain's CDR3 is CASSLEQVGSPLHF. CDR3 nucleotide sequence: TGTGCCAGCAGCTTAGAACAGGTGGGGTCACCCCTCCACTTT.

This rearrangement joins TRBV6-4 to TRBJ1-6; D is possibly TRBD1 (6 bases). Germline loops: CDR1 MRHNA, CDR2 SNTAGT. V was shortened by 5 bases and J by 5 bases, with 10 bases between the two germline ends. CDR3 size: 14 residues. Here the CDR3 DNA reads TGTGCCAGCAGTACAGGGTCGGATAATTCACCCCTCCACTTT. Translating it yields CASSTGSDNSPLHF.

The rearrangement links TRBV6-5 to TRBJ1-1; D not resolved. The germline V gene has CDR1 MNHEY and CDR2 SVGAGI. V was shortened by 2 bases and J by 5 bases, with 6 bases between the two germline ends. CDR3 length: 12 amino acids. The CDR3 DNA follows: TGTGCCAGCAGTTACCCCTTTACTGAAGCTTTCTTT. Translation: CASSYPFTEAFF.

The V gene is TRBV29-1, the J gene TRBJ1-3; D call uncertain. CDR1 is SQVTM and CDR2 is ANQGSEA in the germline V gene. This CDR3 region has 13 residues. V shed 2 bases and J shed 0 bases, with 5 bases lying between them. For the CDR3, the DNA is TGCAGCGTTGAACCCTACTCTGGAAACACCATATATTTT. Protein product: CSVEPYSGNTIYF.

This chain connects TRBV15 to TRBJ2-7, with 7 positions matching TRBD1. Germline CDR1 is LNHNV and CDR2 is YYDKDF (reference sequence). V lost 8 bases to trimming and J lost 2 bases; unmatched junction nucleotides: 3. This CDR3 has 12 amino acids. The CDR3 DNA follows: TGTGCCACCGGGACAGAACCCTACGAGCAGTACTTC. This gives the protein CATGTEPYEQYF.

The chain couples TRBV27 to TRBJ1-5; D perhaps matches TRBD1 (6 bases). The CDR3 is made up of 14 amino acids. Germline values: CDR1 MNHEY, CDR2 SMNVEV (reference sequence). V was shortened by 3 bases and J by 6 bases, with 12 bases between the two germline ends. CDR3 bases: TGTGCCAGCAGTTTTTCGGGGGGCACTCAGCCCCAGCATTTT. Amino acid sequence: CASSFSGGTQPQHF.

The V and J genes are TRBV10-2 and TRBJ1-6; D gene unclear. V was shortened by 0 bases and J by 14 bases, with 14 bases between the two germline ends. The CDR3 consists of 14 residues. Germline-derived CDR1 and CDR2 are WSHSY and SAAADI. The CDR3 DNA follows: TGCGCCAGCAGTGAGTCGGGCCTACCCTGGTCCCTCCACTTT. It codes for CASSESGLPWSLHF.

The chain links TRBV5-1 to TRBJ2-3; 9 nucleotides line up with TRBD2. This CDR3 has 15 amino acids. The germline V gene has CDR1 SGHRS and CDR2 YFSETQ. The V gene end was trimmed by 4 bases and the J gene end by 2 bases; junction bases not matched to a gene: 5. The CDR3 coding sequence is TGCGCCAGCAGCCTTAGCGGGGGAACCACAGATACGCAGTATTTT. Residues: CASSLSGGTTDTQYF.

The rearrangement links TRBV7-2 to TRBJ2-3; TRBD1 matches at 10 bases. The germline V gene encodes CDR1 SGHTA and CDR2 FQGNSA. V was pared by 4 bases and J by 6 bases, with 10 bases of the junction left unmatched. The CDR3 sequence is 16 residues long. The CDR3 here is CASSSRDRGEADTQYF. The CDR3 DNA sequence: TGTGCCAGCAGCTCCCGGGACAGGGGTGAGGCCGATACGCAGTATTTT.

This clone was detected once. The CDR3 is CASSFRDRGGGANVLTF. CDR3 DNA sequence: TGTGCCAGCAGTTTCCGCGACAGGGGAGGTGGGGCCAACGTCCTGACTTTC. V gene TRBV28 combines with J gene TRBJ2-6, with 8 bases fitting TRBD1. This CDR3 has 17 residues. Germline V gene sequence: CDR1 MDHEN, CDR2 SYDVKM. With 3 bases clipped from V and 3 bases from J, the junction kept 7 bases outside the gene matches.

The chain uses TRBV5-4 and TRBJ2-2; 8 bases are shared with TRBD2. Germline lookup yields CDR1 SGHNT and CDR2 YYREEE (reference sequence). V was pared by 4 bases and J by 1 base, with 0 bases of the junction left unmatched. The CDR3 loop spans 14 amino acids. The CDR3 loop reads CASSLAGNTGELFF. The CDR3 DNA sequence: TGTGCCAGCAGCCTAGCGGGGAACACCGGGGAGCTGTTTTTT. The variable domain in full, with the rest retrieved from reference TRBV5-4 and TRBJ2-2, is ETGVTQSPTHLIKTRGQQVTLRCSSQSGHNTVSWYQQALGQGPQFIFQYYREEENGRGNFPPRFSGLQFPNYSSELNVNALELDDSALYLCASSLAGNTGELFFGEGSRLTVL.

This chain links TRBV5-6 with TRBJ2-7; a possible D gene is TRBD1 (6 bases). V was clipped by 1 base and J by 3 bases, with 11 bases between them. The CDR3 extends over 14 amino acids. The V gene's germline CDR1 is SGHDT and CDR2 YYEEEE. The CDR3 loop is CASSLLGAGYEQYF. The CDR3, as DNA: TGTGCCAGCAGCTTGTTGGGGGCCGGCTACGAGCAGTACTTC.

V usage is TRBV6-1 and J usage is TRBJ1-1; 11 nucleotides line up with TRBD1. The CDR3 has 16 residues. The germline V gene encodes CDR1 MNHNS and CDR2 SASEGT. The trim removed 4 bases at V and 4 bases at J, leaving 8 bases unmatched. In nucleotides, the CDR3 is TGTGCCAGCAGTGCGACAAGGACAGGGGGCTTCACTGAAGCTTTCTTT. Translating it yields CASSATRTGGFTEAFF.

The chain uses TRBV3-1 (or the pseudogene TRBV3-2) and TRBJ1-2, with D possibly TRBD1 on 5 matching bases. CDR1 and CDR2 (germline): LGHDT, YNNKEL (reference sequence). The CDR3 covers 14 residues. The V end lost 1 base, the J end lost 4 bases, and 10 bases lay between the germline ends. The CDR3 nucleotides read TGTGCCAGCAGCCAAGTACAGGAGCGCTATGGCTACACCTTC. Residues: CASSQVQERYGYTF.

CDR3: CASSSVRGKPGELFF. CDR3 DNA sequence: TGTGCCAGCAGTTCCGTCAGGGGCAAACCCGGGGAGCTGTTTTTT. The J gene is TRBJ2-2, the V gene TRBV6-5, with D possibly being TRBD1 (6 bases). V lost 4 bases and J lost 6, with 15 bases in between. The CDR3 loop spans 15 amino acids. Germline V CDR1 and CDR2: MNHEY, SVGAGI.

The chain recombines TRBV21-1 with TRBJ2-1; no check of the table's D call, TRBD2, against the DNA was made. TRBV21-1 is a documented pseudogene. This CDR3 is built from 16 residues. CDR3 sequence: CASSIPLARMTHEQFF. The CDR3 nucleotides read TGTGCCAGCAGCATCCCTTTAGCAAGGATGACCCATGAGCAGTTCTTC.